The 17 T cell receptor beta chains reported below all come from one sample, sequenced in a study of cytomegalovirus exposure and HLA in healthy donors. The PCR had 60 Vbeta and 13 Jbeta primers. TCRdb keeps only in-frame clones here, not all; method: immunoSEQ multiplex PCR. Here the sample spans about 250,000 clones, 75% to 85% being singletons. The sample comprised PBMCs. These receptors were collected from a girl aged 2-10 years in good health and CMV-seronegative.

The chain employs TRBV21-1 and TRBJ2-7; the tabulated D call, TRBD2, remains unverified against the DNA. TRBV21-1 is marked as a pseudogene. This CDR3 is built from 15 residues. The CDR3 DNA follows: TGTGCCAGCAGCAAAGGGGTATCGGGGAGACCGTTCCAGTACTTC. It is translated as CASSKGVSGRPFQYF.

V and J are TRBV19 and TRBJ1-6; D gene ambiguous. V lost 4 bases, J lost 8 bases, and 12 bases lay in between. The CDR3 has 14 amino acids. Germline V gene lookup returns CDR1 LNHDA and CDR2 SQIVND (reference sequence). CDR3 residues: CASSTDGNDSPLHF. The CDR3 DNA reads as TGTGCCAGTAGTACGGACGGGAATGATTCACCCCTCCACTTT. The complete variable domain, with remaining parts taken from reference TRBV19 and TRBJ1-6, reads DGGITQSPKYLFRKEGQNVTLSCEQNLNHDAMYWYRQDPGQGLRLIYYSQIVNDFQKGDIAEGYSVSREKKESFPLTVTSAQKNPTAFYLCASSTDGNDSPLHFGNGTRLTVT.

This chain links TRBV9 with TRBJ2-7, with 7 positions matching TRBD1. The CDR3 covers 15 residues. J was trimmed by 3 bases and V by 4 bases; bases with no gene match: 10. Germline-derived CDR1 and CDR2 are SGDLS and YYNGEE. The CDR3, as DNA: TGTGCCAGCAGCAAAACAGGGGAAAATCGCTACGAGCAGTACTTC. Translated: CASSKTGENRYEQYF.

The CDR3 DNA reads as TGTGCCAGTAGTATAACCCTAGCGGACTACAATGAGCAGTTCTTC. Its protein is CASSITLADYNEQFF. The genes are TRBV19 and TRBJ2-1; 7 bases fit TRBD2. The CDR3 loop spans 15 amino acids. Germline CDR1 LNHDA, CDR2 SQIVND (reference sequence). V was pared by 2 bases and J by 3 bases, with 4 bases of the junction left unmatched.

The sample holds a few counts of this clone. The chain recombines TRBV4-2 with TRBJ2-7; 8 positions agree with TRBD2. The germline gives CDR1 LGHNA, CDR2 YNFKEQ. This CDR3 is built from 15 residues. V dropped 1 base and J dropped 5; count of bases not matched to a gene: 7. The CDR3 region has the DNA TGTGCCAGCAGCCAAGGTCCGGGGGGGCCGAACGAGCAGTACTTC. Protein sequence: CASSQGPGGPNEQYF.

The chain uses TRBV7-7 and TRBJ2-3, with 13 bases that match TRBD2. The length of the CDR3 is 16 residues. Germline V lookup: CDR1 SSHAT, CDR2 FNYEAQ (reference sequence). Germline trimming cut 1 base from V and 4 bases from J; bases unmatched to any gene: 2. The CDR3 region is CASSLGLAGGPDTQYF. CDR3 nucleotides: TGTGCCAGCAGCTTAGGACTAGCGGGAGGCCCAGATACGCAGTATTTT. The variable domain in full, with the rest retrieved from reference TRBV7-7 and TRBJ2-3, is GAGVSQSPRYKVTKRGQDVTLRCDPISSHATLYWYQQALGQGPEFLTYFNYEAQPDKSGLPSDRFSAERPEGSISTLTIQRTEQRDSAMYRCASSLGLAGGPDTQYFGPGTRLTVL.

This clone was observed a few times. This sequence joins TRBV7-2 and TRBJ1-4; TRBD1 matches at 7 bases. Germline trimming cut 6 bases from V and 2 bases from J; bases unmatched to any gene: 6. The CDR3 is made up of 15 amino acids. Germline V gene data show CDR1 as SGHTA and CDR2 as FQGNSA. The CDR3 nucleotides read TGTGCCAGCAGAGGGGTGACAGGGACTAATGAAAAACTGTTTTTT. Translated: CASRGVTGTNEKLFF.

CDR3: CASRWTSGGSSGANVLTF. CDR3 nucleotides: TGTGCCAGCAGATGGACTAGCGGGGGGTCTTCTGGGGCCAACGTCCTGACTTTC. The chain joins TRBV27 to TRBJ2-6; TRBD2 agrees at 14 bases. Germline CDR1 MNHEY, CDR2 SMNVEV (reference sequence). CDR3 size: 18 residues. Trimming removed 6 bases from V and 1 base from J; junction bases left unmatched: 5. The entire variable domain, with the rest obtained from reference TRBV27 and TRBJ2-6, is as follows: EAQVTQNPRYLITVTGKKLTVTCSQNMNHEYMSWYRQDPGLGLRQIYYSMNVEVTDKGDVPEGYKVSRKEKRNFPLILESPSPNQTSLYFCASRWTSGGSSGANVLTFGAGSRLTVL.

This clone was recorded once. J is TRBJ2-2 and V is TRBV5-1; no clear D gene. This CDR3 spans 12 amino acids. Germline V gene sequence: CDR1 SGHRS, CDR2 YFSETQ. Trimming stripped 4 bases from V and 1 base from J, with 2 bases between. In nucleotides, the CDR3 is TGCGCCAGCAGCCTGAACACCGGGGAGCTGTTTTTT. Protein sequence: CASSLNTGELFF.

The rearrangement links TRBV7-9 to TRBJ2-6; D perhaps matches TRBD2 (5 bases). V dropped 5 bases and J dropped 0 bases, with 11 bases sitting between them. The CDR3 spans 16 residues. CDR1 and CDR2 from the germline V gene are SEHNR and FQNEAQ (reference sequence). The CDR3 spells CASSLRGSSGANVLTF. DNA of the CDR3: TGTGCCAGCAGCCTACGTGGGAGCTCTGGGGCCAACGTCCTGACTTTC.

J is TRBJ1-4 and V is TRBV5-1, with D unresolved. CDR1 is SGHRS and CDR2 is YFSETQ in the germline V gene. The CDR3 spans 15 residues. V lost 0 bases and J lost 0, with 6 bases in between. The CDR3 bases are TGCGCCAGCAGCTTGGGTCCTCCAACTAATGAAAAACTGTTTTTT. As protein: CASSLGPPTNEKLFF.

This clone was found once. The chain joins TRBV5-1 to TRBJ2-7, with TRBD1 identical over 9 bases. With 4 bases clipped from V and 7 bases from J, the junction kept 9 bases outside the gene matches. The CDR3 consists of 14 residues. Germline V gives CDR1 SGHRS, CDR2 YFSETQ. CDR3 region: CASSPGTGIREQYF. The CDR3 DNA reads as TGCGCCAGCAGCCCCGGGACAGGGATTCGGGAGCAGTACTTC.

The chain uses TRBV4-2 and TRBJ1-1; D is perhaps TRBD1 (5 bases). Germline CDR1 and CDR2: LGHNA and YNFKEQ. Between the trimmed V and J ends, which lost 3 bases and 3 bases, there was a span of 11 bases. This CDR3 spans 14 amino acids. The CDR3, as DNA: TGTGCCAGCAGCCAGAGTCAAGGGGACACTGAAGCTTTCTTT. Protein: CASSQSQGDTEAFF.

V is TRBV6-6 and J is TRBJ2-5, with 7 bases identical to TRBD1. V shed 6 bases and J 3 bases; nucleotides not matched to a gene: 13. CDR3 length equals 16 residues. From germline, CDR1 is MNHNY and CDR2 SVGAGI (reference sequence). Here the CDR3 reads CASRIHRDSVKETQYF. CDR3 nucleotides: TGTGCCAGCAGAATCCACCGGGACAGTGTAAAAGAGACCCAGTACTTC.

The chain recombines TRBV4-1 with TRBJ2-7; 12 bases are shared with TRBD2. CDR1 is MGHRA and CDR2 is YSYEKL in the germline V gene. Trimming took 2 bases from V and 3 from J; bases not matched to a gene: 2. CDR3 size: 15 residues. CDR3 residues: CASSQTSGGFYEQYF. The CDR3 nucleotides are TGCGCCAGCAGCCAAACTAGCGGGGGGTTCTACGAGCAGTACTTC.

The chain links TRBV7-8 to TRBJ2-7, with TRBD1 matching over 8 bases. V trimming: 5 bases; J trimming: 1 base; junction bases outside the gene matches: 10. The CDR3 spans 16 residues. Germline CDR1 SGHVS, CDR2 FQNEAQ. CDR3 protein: CASSLKGQAFSYEQYF. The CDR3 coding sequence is TGTGCCAGCAGCCTGAAGGGACAGGCCTTTTCCTACGAGCAGTACTTC. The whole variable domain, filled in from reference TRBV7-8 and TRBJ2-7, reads GAGVSQSPRYKVAKRGQDVALRCDPISGHVSLFWYQQALGQGPEFLTYFQNEAQLDKSGLPSDRFFAERPEGSVSTLKIQRTQQEDSAVYLCASSLKGQAFSYEQYFGPGTRLTVT.

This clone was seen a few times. The DNA for the CDR3 is TGTGCCAGCAGTTACCTGGGGGCTTCCTACGAGCAGTACTTC. The encoded protein is CASSYLGASYEQYF. The chain has TRBV6-5 and TRBJ2-7, with D possibly matching TRBD1 (6 bases). In germline, CDR1 is MNHEY, CDR2 SVGAGI. The germline V and J ends were trimmed by 2 bases and 1 base, with 9 bases remaining between them. This CDR3 comprises 14 residues.